This entry lists 16 T cell receptor beta chains sequenced from one sample in a study of immune heterogeneity within non-small cell lung tumors. The starting template was genomic DNA from bulk tumor, roughly 650 ng per sample. Widely spaced biopsies, several per primary tumor, were obtained at surgery. Patients underwent curative surgery for untreated, newly diagnosed non-small cell lung cancer. With 32 V and 13 J primers, multiplex PCR amplified the TCR beta CDR3. One entry per CDR3 protein results from TCRdb running MiXCR on the multiplex PCR reads. The data contain roughly 5,400 distinct CDR3 sequences, 22% of them singletons. The sample comprised lung tumor tissue. These receptors came from a man in his 60s with non-small cell lung cancer.

The chain combines TRBV28 with TRBJ2-2; D may be TRBD1 (5 bases). Germline V gives CDR1 MDHEN, CDR2 SYDVKM. The CDR3 contains 13 residues. Trimming took off 9 bases at V and 4 bases at J, with 12 bases between the two ends. For the CDR3, the DNA is TGTGCCAGTCGGACAAGTGCCACCGGGGAGCTGTTTTTT. Protein sequence: CASRTSATGELFF.

This clonotype is medium-sized in the sample. This chain connects TRBV28 to TRBJ2-7, with 10 positions matching TRBD1. Losses at the gene ends were 0 bases for V and 6 bases for J; bases not matched to a gene: 5. This CDR3 has 15 amino acids. Germline V gives CDR1 MDHEN, CDR2 SYDVKM. CDR3 DNA sequence: TGTGCCAGCAGTTTATGGGGACAGGGGTTTTCCGAGCAGTACTTC. Protein product: CASSLWGQGFSEQYF.

In the case of this clonotype: A much bigger clone sits one base away, suggesting this may be a read error. The chain recombines TRBV7-8 with TRBJ1-1, with no clear D. Germline V gene lookup returns CDR1 SGHVS and CDR2 FQNEAQ. This CDR3 is 14 amino acids long. CDR3 in DNA: TGTGCCAGCAGCAGAGCGGGCGGGAACATTGAAGCTTTCTTT. It is translated as CASSRAGGNIEAFF. The whole variable domain, filled in from reference TRBV7-8 and TRBJ1-1, reads GAGVSQSPRYKVAKRGQDVALRCDPISGHVSLFWYQQALGQGPEFLTYFQNEAQLDKSGLPSDRFFAERPEGSVSTLKIQRTQQEDSAVYLCASSRAGGNIEAFFGQGTRLTVV.

This clonotype is medium-sized within its sample. This rearrangement joins TRBV12-3 or TRBV12-4 to TRBJ2-7; TRBD1 matches 9 bases. The CDR3 length is 14 residues. V trimming: 5 bases; J trimming: 4 bases; junction bases outside the gene matches: 6. The CDR3 DNA is TGTGCCAGCAGTCGATGGGACAGGGAATACGAGCAGTACTTC. Its translation: CASSRWDREYEQYF.

By frequency in the sample, this clonotype is medium-sized. The rearrangement joins TRBV28 to TRBJ1-5; TRBD1 aligns across 10 bases. CDR1 MDHEN and CDR2 SYDVKM come from the germline V gene. The length of the CDR3 is 17 residues. The V gene end was trimmed by 4 bases and the J gene end by 3 bases; junction bases not matched to a gene: 9. The CDR3 DNA reads as TGTGCCAGCAGTTCCTCCGGACAGGGGGGATACAATCAGCCCCAGCATTTT. It codes for CASSSSGQGGYNQPQHF.

As to this clonotype: A much larger clonotype is one base distant, so this may be a read error. The genes are TRBV20-1 and TRBJ2-1, with 7 nucleotides matching TRBD1. The CDR3 runs 14 residues. The ends lost 3 bases at V and 9 bases at J; junction bases unmatched: 11. Germline CDR1 is DFQATT and CDR2 is SNEGSKA (reference sequence). The CDR3 nucleotides are TGCAGTGCTAGGAGACAGGGAGATTGGGGTGAGCAGTTCTTC. The encoded protein is CSARRQGDWGEQFF.

This clonotype was seen only a few times. Since a much larger clone is just one base distant, this may be a read error. This chain connects TRBV2 to TRBJ2-7; a weak D match, TRBD2 (6 bases). The CDR3 runs 16 residues. Germline-derived CDR1 and CDR2 are SNHLY and FYNNEI. In nucleotides, the CDR3 is TGTGCCAGCAGTGAAGCGCGGGACCCAAACCCATACGGGCAGTACTTC. Translated: CASSEARDPNPYGQYF.

In this sample, this clonotype turned up many times. This chain uses TRBV19 with TRBJ2-1; D unclear. The germline V gene has CDR1 LNHDA and CDR2 SQIVND (reference sequence). This CDR3 is 13 amino acids long. The ends were cut back, 6 bases at V and 6 bases at J, with 12 bases in the middle. The CDR3 reads CASSGALGNEQFF. As DNA, the CDR3 is TGTGCCAGTAGCGGAGCCTTGGGCAATGAGCAGTTCTTC. Complete variable domain (other parts from reference TRBV19 and TRBJ2-1): DGGITQSPKYLFRKEGQNVTLSCEQNLNHDAMYWYRQDPGQGLRLIYYSQIVNDFQKGDIAEGYSVSREKKESFPLTVTSAQKNPTAFYLCASSGALGNEQFFGPGTRLTVL.

By share, this clonotype ranks as medium-sized. The V call is TRBV28, the J call TRBJ1-6, with 7 nucleotides matching TRBD1. The germline V gene encodes CDR1 MDHEN and CDR2 SYDVKM. The length of the CDR3 is 15 residues. The J segment lost 5 bases and the V segment lost 2 bases, leaving 3 bases of the junction unmatched. The CDR3 is CASSLMGTDNSPLHF. In DNA form, the CDR3 reads TGTGCCAGCAGTTTAATGGGGACAGATAATTCACCCCTCCACTTT.

By frequency in the sample, this clonotype is medium-sized (0.01 to 0.1%). The genes are TRBV7-9 and TRBJ1-1, with D perhaps TRBD1 (5 bases). The germline CDR1 and CDR2 sequences are SEHNR and FQNEAQ (reference sequence). This CDR3 has 13 amino acids. Trimming cost V 2 bases and J 8 bases, with 12 bases left between them. CDR3 nucleotides: TGTGCCAGCAGCTTAAGGCAGTCAGGGGAAGCTTTCTTT. It translates to CASSLRQSGEAFF.

Points on this clonotype: A much larger clone lies a single base off, so this may be a read error. The rearrangement uses TRBV28 and TRBJ2-5; 8 bases are shared with TRBD2. Germline trimming cut 10 bases from V and 5 bases from J; bases unmatched to any gene: 15. Germline lookup yields CDR1 MDHEN and CDR2 SYDVKM. The CDR3 consists of 15 residues. As DNA, the CDR3 is TGTGCCATCAGCCCCGGGGCGGGAGGTCTGGAGACCCAGTACTTC. This gives the protein CAISPGAGGLETQYF. The variable domain in full, with the rest retrieved from reference TRBV28 and TRBJ2-5, is DVKVTQSSRYLVKRTGEKVFLECVQDMDHENMFWYRQDPGLGLRLIYFSYDVKMKEKGDIPEGYSVSREKKERFSLILESASTNQTSMYLCAISPGAGGLETQYFGPGTRLLVL.

This clonotype is medium-sized by share. The CDR3 loop reads CASSRTVYEQYF. CDR3 DNA sequence: TGTGCCAGCAGCCGGACAGTCTACGAGCAGTACTTC. The genes are TRBV3-1 and TRBJ2-7; D is perhaps TRBD1 (6 bases). The CDR3 totals 12 residues. Germline V gene sequence: CDR1 LGHDT, CDR2 YNNKEL (reference sequence). The V gene lost 4 bases and the J gene lost 3 bases, with 7 bases spanning the gap.

In this sample, this clonotype turned up a few times. A clone one base away is much larger, so this may be a read error. Because it lacks the conserved phenylalanine or tryptophan at the end, this CDR3 is likely a read error. V gene TRBV6-2 or TRBV6-3 combines with J gene TRBJ2-6; no clear D. Trimming pared 5 bases from V and 4 bases from J, leaving 18 bases between. Germline CDR1 and CDR2: MNHEY and SVGEGT. The CDR3 runs to 17 residues. The CDR3, as DNA: TGTGCCAGCAGTACCCTTTCCAGTGTTTACGGGGCCAACGTCCTGACTTCC. Its protein is CASSTLSSVYGANVLTS.

This clonotype has more than one count but fewer than ten. A junction boundary mismatches the germline segment, possibly from a read error. This rearrangement joins TRBV5-1 to TRBJ1-1; 10 bases line up with TRBD1. CDR3 length: 15 residues. Per the germline V gene, CDR1 is SGHRS and CDR2 is YFSETQ. DNA for the CDR3: TGCGCCAACAGCTTCCGAGGACAGGGGGACACTGAAGCTTTCTTT. This codes for CANSFRGQGDTEAFF.

In the case of this clonotype: In this CDR3 the conserved last residue, phenylalanine or tryptophan, is missing, so a read error is likely. This chain joins TRBV2 and TRBJ2-7, with 7 bases identical to TRBD1. This CDR3 is built from 14 residues. Germline CDR1 is SNHLY and CDR2 is FYNNEI. CDR3 sequence reads: CVSRVSGGSYEQYS. The CDR3 DNA is TGTGTCAGCAGAGTTTCAGGGGGTTCCTACGAGCAGTACTCC.

The V call is TRBV5-4, the J call TRBJ2-2; D is possibly TRBD1 or TRBD2 (5 bases each). The CDR3 has 16 amino acids. In germline, CDR1 is SGHNT, CDR2 YYREEE (reference sequence). V was cut by 0 bases and J by 7 bases, with 16 bases left in between. The CDR3 loop is CASSLEGASFGGELFF. CDR3 in DNA: TGTGCCAGCAGCTTGGAAGGGGCTAGCTTTGGCGGGGAGCTGTTTTTT. The full variable domain, its missing parts supplied by reference TRBV5-4 and TRBJ2-2, is ETGVTQSPTHLIKTRGQQVTLRCSSQSGHNTVSWYQQALGQGPQFIFQYYREEENGRGNFPPRFSGLQFPNYSSELNVNALELDDSALYLCASSLEGASFGGELFFGEGSRLTVL.